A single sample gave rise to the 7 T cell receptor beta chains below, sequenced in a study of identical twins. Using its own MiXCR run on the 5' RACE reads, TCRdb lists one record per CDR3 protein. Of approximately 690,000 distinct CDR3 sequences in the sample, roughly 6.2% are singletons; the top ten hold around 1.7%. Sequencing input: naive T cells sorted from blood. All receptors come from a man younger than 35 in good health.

The CDR3 DNA sequence: TGCAGTGCACCCAAATCTCTAAGCTCCTACAATGAGCAGTTCTTC. Encoded protein: CSAPKSLSSYNEQFF. This chain links TRBV20-1 with TRBJ2-1, with D uncertain. Germline-derived CDR1 and CDR2 are DFQATT and SNEGSKA (reference sequence). This CDR3 contains 15 residues. Trimming pared 6 bases from V and 0 bases from J, leaving 15 bases between.

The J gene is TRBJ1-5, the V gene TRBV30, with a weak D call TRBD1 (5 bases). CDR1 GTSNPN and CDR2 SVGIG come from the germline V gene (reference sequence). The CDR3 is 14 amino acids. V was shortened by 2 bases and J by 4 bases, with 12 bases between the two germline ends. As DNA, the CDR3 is TGTGCCTGGAGTTCCGGGACCCTTAATCAGCCCCAGCATTTT. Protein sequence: CAWSSGTLNQPQHF.

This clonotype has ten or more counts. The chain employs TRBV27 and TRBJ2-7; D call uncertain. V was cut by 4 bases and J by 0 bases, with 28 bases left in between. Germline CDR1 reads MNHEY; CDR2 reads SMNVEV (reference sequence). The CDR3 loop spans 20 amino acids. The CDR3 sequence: CASSSMTETRAFQSSYEQYV. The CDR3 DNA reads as TGTGCCAGCAGTTCCATGACCGAGACACGGGCCTTTCAAAGCTCCTACGAGCAGTACGTC.

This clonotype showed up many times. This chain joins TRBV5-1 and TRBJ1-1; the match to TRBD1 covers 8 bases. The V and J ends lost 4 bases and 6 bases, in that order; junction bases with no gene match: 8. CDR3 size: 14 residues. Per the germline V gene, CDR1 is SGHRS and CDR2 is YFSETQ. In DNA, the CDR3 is TGCGCCAGCAGCATAACCGACAGGGGATCTGAAGCTTTCTTT. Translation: CASSITDRGSEAFF.

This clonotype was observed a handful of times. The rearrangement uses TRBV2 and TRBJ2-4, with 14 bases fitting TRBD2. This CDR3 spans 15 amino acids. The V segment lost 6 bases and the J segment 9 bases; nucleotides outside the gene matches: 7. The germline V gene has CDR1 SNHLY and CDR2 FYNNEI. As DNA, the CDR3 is TGTGCCAGCAGGGGACTAGCGGGAGACAGGAGCATTCAGTACTTC. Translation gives CASRGLAGDRSIQYF. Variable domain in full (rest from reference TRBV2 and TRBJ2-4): EPEVTQTPSHQVTQMGQEVILRCVPISNHLYFYWYRQILGQKVEFLVSFYNNEISEKSEIFDDQFSVERPDGSNFTLKIRSTKLEDSAMYFCASRGLAGDRSIQYFGAGTRLSVL.

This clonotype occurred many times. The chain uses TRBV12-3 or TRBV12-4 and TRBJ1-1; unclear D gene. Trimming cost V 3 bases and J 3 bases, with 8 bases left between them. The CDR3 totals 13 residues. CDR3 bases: TGTGCCAGCAGTTTCTTACGCGACACTGAAGCTTTCTTT. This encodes CASSFLRDTEAFF.

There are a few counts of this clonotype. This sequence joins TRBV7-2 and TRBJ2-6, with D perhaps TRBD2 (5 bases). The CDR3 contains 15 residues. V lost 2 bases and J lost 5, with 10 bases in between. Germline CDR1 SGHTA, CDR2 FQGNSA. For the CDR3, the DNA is TGTGCCAGCAGCTTACGAGGGCTGTGGGCCAACGTCCTGACTTTC. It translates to CASSLRGLWANVLTF.